At least ten counts were recorded for the clone carrying this TCR beta chain. As yet, its antigen is unknown. This record belongs to a study of T cells after yellow fever vaccination. The overall study: The SMART-Seq v4 Ultra Low Input method served to prepare the low-cell-number fractions.

Findings of the study overall: A secondary response was less intense yet reached its peak sooner, at day 5 versus 15.

In making TCR cDNA, 5'RACE template switching added a universal primer site and UMIs to it. TCRdb reanalysed the 5' RACE reads using MiXCR and keeps one entry per CDR3 protein. The sample records 170,000 or so distinct CDR3 sequences, around 9.7% being singletons. The sample consisted of CD8+ T cells sorted from PBMCs, taken 45 days after the yellow fever booster vaccination. The sequence came from a man aged 18 to 30 who received the YFV17D yellow fever vaccine.

DNA of the CDR3: TGCGCCAGCAGCCACCGACTTTACGACCGGGACAGGGGAAGATCTGAAGCTTTCTTT. Residues: CASSHRLYDRDRGRSEAFF. This sequence joins TRBV4-3 and TRBJ1-1; the match to TRBD1 covers 10 bases. V dropped 3 bases and J dropped 6; count of bases not matched to a gene: 19. Germline lookup yields CDR1 LGHNA and CDR2 YSLEER. CDR3 length: 19 residues.